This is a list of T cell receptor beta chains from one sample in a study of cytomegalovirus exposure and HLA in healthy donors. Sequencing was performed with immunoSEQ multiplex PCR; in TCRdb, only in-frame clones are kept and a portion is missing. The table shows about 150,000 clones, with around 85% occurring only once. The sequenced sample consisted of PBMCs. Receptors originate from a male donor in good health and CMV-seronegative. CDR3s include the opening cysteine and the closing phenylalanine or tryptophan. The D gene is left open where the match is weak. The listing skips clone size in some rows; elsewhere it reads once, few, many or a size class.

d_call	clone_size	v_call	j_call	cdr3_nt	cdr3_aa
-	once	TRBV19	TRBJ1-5	TGTGCCAGTAGTCCCAGAAGGGGATATCAGCCCCAGCATTTT	CASSPRRGYQPQHF
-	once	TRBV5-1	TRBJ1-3	TGCGCCAGCAGCTTGGACCCCACTGCAGGGATGAGAAACACCATATATTTT	CASSLDPTAGMRNTIYF
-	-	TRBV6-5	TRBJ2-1	TGTGCCAGCAGTTACTCGTTGGGGGGCAATGAGCAGTTCTTC	CASSYSLGGNEQFF
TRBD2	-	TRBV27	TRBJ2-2	TGTGCCAGCAGTTTATTGGGGACTAGTTCCGGGGAGCTGTTTTTT	CASSLLGTSSGELFF
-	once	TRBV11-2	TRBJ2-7	TGTGCCAGCAGCTTAGATCGTAGTTACGAGCAGTACTTC	CASSLDRSYEQYF
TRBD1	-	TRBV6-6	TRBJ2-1	TGTGCCAGCAGGCGAGACAGGGATGAGCAGTTCTTC	CASRRDRDEQFF
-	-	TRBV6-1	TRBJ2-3	TGTGCCAGCAGGGAGCGGGGCACAGATACGCAGTATTTT	CASRERGTDTQYF
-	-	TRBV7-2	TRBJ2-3	TGTGCCAGCAGCTTAGGAGGTTTGGTTCCCCACTATTTT	CASSLGGLVPHYF
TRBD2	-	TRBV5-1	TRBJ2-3	TGCGCCAGCAGCTTGGGGGGGACTAGTGGCGTCACAGATACGCAGTATTTT	CASSLGGTSGVTDTQYF
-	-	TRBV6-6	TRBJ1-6	TGTGCCAGCACCCCCGACAGCCCCTATAATTCACCCCTCCACTTT	CASTPDSPYNSPLHF
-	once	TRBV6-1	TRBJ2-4	TGTGCCAGCAGTGAAGCAGGGGGAAGCAAAAACATTCAGTACTTC	CASSEAGGSKNIQYF
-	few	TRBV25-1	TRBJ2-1	TGTGCCAGCAGTGAAGGCGGCAGTGCCCTATCCTACAATGAGCAGTTCTTC	CASSEGGSALSYNEQFF
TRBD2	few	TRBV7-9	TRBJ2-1	TGTGCCAGCAGCTTAGGCCGAATTAGCGGGGGGTACCGAAATGAGCAGTTCTTC	CASSLGRISGGYRNEQFF
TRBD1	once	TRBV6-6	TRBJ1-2	TGTGCCAGCAGAGAACGGACAGGGGATATTAACTATGGCTACACCTTC	CASRERTGDINYGYTF
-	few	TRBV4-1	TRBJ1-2	TGCGCCAGCAGCCAAGTATTCTCCCCCGGCGGTGGCTACACCTTC	CASSQVFSPGGGYTF
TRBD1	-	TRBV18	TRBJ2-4	TGTGCCAGCTCACCCCCGGGACAGATAGCCAAAAACATTCAGTACTTC	CASSPPGQIAKNIQYF
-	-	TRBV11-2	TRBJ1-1	TGTGCCAGCGAACTCCGGGACACTGAAGCTTTCTTT	CASELRDTEAFF
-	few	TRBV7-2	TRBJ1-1	TGTGCCAGCAGTACACAGGGGAACACTGAAGCTTTCTTT	CASSTQGNTEAFF
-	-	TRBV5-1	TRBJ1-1	TGCGCCAGCAGAGATCAGACAAACACTGAAGCTTTCTTT	CASRDQTNTEAFF
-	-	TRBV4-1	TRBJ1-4	TGCGCCAGCAGCCAACCGACAGTTGCTAATGAAAAACTGTTTTTT	CASSQPTVANEKLFF
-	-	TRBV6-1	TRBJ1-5	TGTGCCAGCAGTGAACTTATTAATCAGCCCCAGCATTTT	CASSELINQPQHF
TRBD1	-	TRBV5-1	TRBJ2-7	TGCGCCAGCCATGAGACAGGGTTGAAAAACGAGCAGTACTTC	CASHETGLKNEQYF
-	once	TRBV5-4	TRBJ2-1	TGTGCCAGCAGCTCACCGGGGGCCTACAATGAGCAGTTCTTC	CASSSPGAYNEQFF
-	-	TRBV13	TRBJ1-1	TGTGCCAGCAGCTTAGGGCGACGGGAAGAGGCTTTCTTT	CASSLGRREEAFF
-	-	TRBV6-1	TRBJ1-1	TGTGCCAGCACTCGATACAGCATGAACACTGAAGCTTTCTTT	CASTRYSMNTEAFF
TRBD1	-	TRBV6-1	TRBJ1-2	TGTGCCAGCAGCGCGGGGACAGACAGTAAACGGGGCTACACCTTC	CASSAGTDSKRGYTF
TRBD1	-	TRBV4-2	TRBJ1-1	TGTGCCAGCAGCCACCCGGGACAGGGGAACACTGAAGCTTTCTTT	CASSHPGQGNTEAFF
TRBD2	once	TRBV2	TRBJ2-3	TGTGCCAGCAGTGAACTAGCGGCCACAGATACGCAGTATTTT	CASSELAATDTQYF
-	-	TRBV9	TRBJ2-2	TGTGCCAGCAGCGCCCGGCGGGACAGCAACACCGGGGAGCTGTTTTTT	CASSARRDSNTGELFF
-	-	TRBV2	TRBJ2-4	TGTGCCAGCAGTCGAGAGCCCAACATTCAGTACTTC	CASSREPNIQYF
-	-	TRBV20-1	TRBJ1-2	TGCAGTGCTAGTCTAGACTATGGCTACACCTTC	CSASLDYGYTF
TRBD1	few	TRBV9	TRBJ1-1	TGTGCCAGCAGCCGTCGGACAGGGACATCGGGCACTGAAGCTTTCTTT	CASSRRTGTSGTEAFF
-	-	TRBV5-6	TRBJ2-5	TGTGCCAGCAGCGTGCCCGCAGGAGGGCAAGAGACCCAGTACTTC	CASSVPAGGQETQYF
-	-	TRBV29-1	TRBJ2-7	TGCAGCGTCTCTCAGGGCCCCAGTTCCTACGAGCAGTACTTC	CSVSQGPSSYEQYF
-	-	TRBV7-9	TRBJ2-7	TGTGCCAGCAGACCCGGGAGCTCCTACGAGCAGTACTTC	CASRPGSSYEQYF
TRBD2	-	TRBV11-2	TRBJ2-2	TGTGCCAGCAGCTTAGGGGCGGGGGGGCCGTCCGGGGAGCTGTTTTTT	CASSLGAGGPSGELFF
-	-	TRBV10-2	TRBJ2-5	TGCGCCAGCAGTGAGGACGGGGTTCAGACCCAGTACTTC	CASSEDGVQTQYF
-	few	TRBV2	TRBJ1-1	TGTGCCAGCAGTGATTACTATTCGGACACTGAAGCTTTCTTT	CASSDYYSDTEAFF